The 29 T cell receptor beta chains listed next were all sequenced from one sample in a study of T cell responses to AZD1222 COVID-19 vaccine. The repertoire was sequenced with immunoSEQ multiplex PCR; TCRdb's copy has only in-frame clones and lacks some. The table includes over 100,000 clones, 86% detected once. The sample here was peripheral blood, taken on day 0 of AZD1222 vaccination. The receptors stem from an adult in good health.

The V gene is TRBV15, the J gene TRBJ2-7; no reliable D call. Germline V CDR1 and CDR2: LNHNV, YYDKDF (reference sequence). Trimming removed 0 bases at V and 0 bases at J, with 9 bases between. The CDR3 runs 15 residues. The CDR3 region has the DNA TGTGCCACCAGCAGAGAGGGCACAAGCTCCTACGAGCAGTACTTC. It translates to CATSREGTSSYEQYF. Full variable domain (missing parts from reference TRBV15 and TRBJ2-7): DAMVIQNPRYQVTQFGKPVTLSCSQTLNHNVMYWYQQKSSQAPKLLFHYYDKDFNNEADTPDNFQSRRPNTSFCFLDIRSPGLGDTAMYLCATSREGTSSYEQYFGPGTRLTVT.

This clone was found once. The J gene is TRBJ1-4, the V gene TRBV11-2; D unclear. CDR1 is SGHAT, CDR2 FQNNGV, per germline. The CDR3 runs to 11 residues. V lost 5 bases, J lost 5 bases, and 3 bases lay in between. The CDR3 DNA reads as TGTGCCAGCAGCCGCAATGAAAAACTGTTTTTT. Encoded protein: CASSRNEKLFF. Based on the CDR3 plus reference TRBV11-2 and TRBJ1-4, the full variable domain is EAGVAQSPRYKIIEKRQSVAFWCNPISGHATLYWYQQILGQGPKLLIQFQNNGVVDDSQLPKDRFSAERLKGVDSTLKIQPAKLEDSAVYLCASSRNEKLFFGSGTQLSVL.

The chain has TRBV7-2 and TRBJ2-3; D is possibly TRBD1 (6 bases). Germline V CDR1 and CDR2: SGHTA, FQGNSA. There are 17 residues in the CDR3. V dropped 5 bases and J dropped 6 bases, with 24 bases sitting between them. CDR3 in DNA: TGTGCCAGCAGCCCCCTAGGGGCCAGGGGATCTAGGGATACGCAGTATTTT. Translation: CASSPLGARGSRDTQYF.

The V gene is TRBV6-2 or TRBV6-3, the J gene TRBJ2-7; TRBD2 might be the D (5 bases). Germline V gene sequence: CDR1 MNHEY, CDR2 SVGEGT. V was pared by 4 bases and J by 1 base, with 17 bases between. This CDR3 has 16 residues. CDR3 region: CASSSPTNGVSYEQYF. DNA of the CDR3: TGTGCCAGCAGTTCGCCAACTAACGGGGTTTCCTACGAGCAGTACTTC.

The genes are TRBV28 and TRBJ1-4, with D perhaps matching TRBD1 (6 bases). Germline V gives CDR1 MDHEN, CDR2 SYDVKM. Trimming removed 5 bases at V and 8 bases at J, with 24 bases between. This CDR3 has 17 amino acids. For the CDR3, the DNA is TGTGCCAGCAGTAAGGCGGGGGGGCCATACCCATACGAAAAACTGTTTTTT. Translating it yields CASSKAGGPYPYEKLFF.

V is TRBV4-3 and J is TRBJ1-3, with TRBD1 matching over 7 bases. CDR3 size: 16 residues. The germline V gene has CDR1 LGHNA and CDR2 YSLEER. V gave up 2 bases and J gave up 0 bases; unmatched junction bases: 4. CDR3 in amino acids: CASSQRGQSSGNTIYF. The CDR3 DNA sequence: TGCGCCAGCAGCCAAAGGGGGCAATCCTCTGGAAACACCATATATTTT.

V usage is TRBV29-1 and J usage is TRBJ1-2; D is uncertain. Per the germline V gene, CDR1 is SQVTM and CDR2 is ANQGSEA. Trimming pared 6 bases from V and 6 bases from J, leaving 20 bases between. The length of the CDR3 is 14 residues. The CDR3 nucleotides are TGCAGCGTGGAAACCCGTGGAAGGCTCCATGGCTACACCTTC. It yields the protein CSVETRGRLHGYTF.

The chain employs TRBV9 and TRBJ2-1; perhaps TRBD1 as D (6 bases). The germline V and J ends were trimmed by 0 bases and 0 bases, with 13 bases remaining between them. The CDR3 contains 17 residues. The germline V gene encodes CDR1 SGDLS and CDR2 YYNGEE. The CDR3 DNA reads TGTGCCAGCAGCGTAGGGGGGACAATTAGCTCCTACAATGAGCAGTTCTTC. Protein: CASSVGGTISSYNEQFF.

V and J are TRBV28 and TRBJ1-4; D ambiguous. In germline, CDR1 is MDHEN, CDR2 SYDVKM. The V and J ends lost 3 bases and 5 bases respectively, with 13 bases between them. The CDR3 spans 15 residues. The CDR3 sequence is CASSFPDGSNEKLFF. CDR3 sequence (DNA): TGTGCCAGCAGTTTTCCGGACGGTTCAAATGAAAAACTGTTTTTT.

This clone was seen only once. J is TRBJ2-2 and V is TRBV30; D possibly corresponds to TRBD2 (6 bases). Germline CDR1 reads GTSNPN; CDR2 reads SVGIG (reference sequence). The CDR3 has 12 amino acids. The germline V and J ends were trimmed by 2 bases and 7 bases, with 8 bases remaining between them. The CDR3 DNA follows: TGTGCCTGGAGTATGGGGGGCGGGGAGCTGTTTTTT. This codes for CAWSMGGGELFF.

V usage is TRBV28 and J usage is TRBJ1-2; D may be TRBD1 (6 bases). V was cut by 4 bases and J by 8 bases, with 23 bases left in between. The CDR3 length is 16 residues. CDR1 and CDR2 from the germline V gene are MDHEN and SYDVKM. The chain's CDR3 is CASSSLSIFEGEGYTF. As DNA, the CDR3 is TGTGCCAGCAGTTCCCTGTCTATATTTGAGGGGGAGGGCTACACCTTC.

This chain joins TRBV25-1 and TRBJ2-7; 11 bases fit TRBD1. With V trimmed by 4 bases and J by 5 bases, 7 bases remained unmatched. The CDR3 runs to 15 residues. From germline, CDR1 is MGHDK and CDR2 SYGVNS. CDR3: CASSARDRGSHEQYF. The DNA of the CDR3 is TGTGCCAGCAGTGCTCGGGACAGGGGGTCCCACGAGCAGTACTTC.

V gene TRBV28 combines with J gene TRBJ2-3, with 9 bases identical to TRBD1. After removal of 5 bases from V and 0 bases from J, the junction contained 9 bases not matched to a gene. This CDR3 is 17 amino acids long. Germline lookup yields CDR1 MDHEN and CDR2 SYDVKM. CDR3 in DNA: TGTGCCAGCAGTCCTGGACAGGGGAGGCCTAGCACAGATACGCAGTATTTT. As protein: CASSPGQGRPSTDTQYF.

J is TRBJ1-1 and V is TRBV20-1, with TRBD1 matching over 7 bases. Trimming removed 5 bases from V and 7 bases from J; junction bases left unmatched: 4. This CDR3 region has 11 residues. CDR1 is DFQATT and CDR2 is SNEGSKA in the germline V gene (reference sequence). Written as DNA, the CDR3 is TGCAGTGCTGGAAGGGACAGTGAAGCTTTCTTT. It encodes CSAGRDSEAFF.

The genes are TRBV6-5 and TRBJ1-5; tentatively, D is TRBD1 (5 bases). This CDR3 is 14 amino acids long. V shed 7 bases and J shed 7 bases, with 17 bases lying between them. Per the germline V gene, CDR1 is MNHEY and CDR2 is SVGAGI. The CDR3 DNA sequence: TGTGCCAGCATGAGGCGGGGACCGGGGCAGCCCCAGCATTTT. Translation: CASMRRGPGQPQHF.

The chain carries TRBV9 and TRBJ2-7; 7 bases are a match to TRBD1. CDR1 and CDR2 from the germline V gene are SGDLS and YYNGEE. The CDR3 has 15 amino acids. V lost 2 bases, J lost 0 bases, and 5 bases stayed unmatched. CDR3 residues: CASSVRDRGSYEQYF. CDR3 bases: TGTGCCAGCAGCGTCCGGGACAGAGGCTCCTACGAGCAGTACTTC.

This clone was recorded once. The V gene is TRBV11-2, the J gene TRBJ2-2; a possible D gene is TRBD2 (7 bases). V lost 4 bases to trimming and J lost 6 bases, with 15 bases between them. The length of the CDR3 is 15 residues. The germline CDR1 and CDR2 sequences are SGHAT and FQNNGV. CDR3 amino acids: CASSSRGRAPGELFF. The CDR3 nucleotides are TGTGCCAGCAGCTCGAGGGGGAGGGCCCCCGGGGAGCTGTTTTTT.

The genes are TRBV7-2 and TRBJ2-1; 7 nucleotides match TRBD2. This CDR3 has 16 residues. CDR1 is SGHTA and CDR2 is FQGNSA in the germline V gene. Losses at the gene ends were 7 bases for V and 6 bases for J; bases not matched to a gene: 15. CDR3 nucleotide sequence: TGTGCCAGCAACTATCTCGGGGGGATGGGCGGCAATGAGCAGTTCTTC. It yields the protein CASNYLGGMGGNEQFF.

The chain employs TRBV5-8 and TRBJ1-6, with TRBD1 matching over 9 bases. Germline lookup yields CDR1 SGHTS and CDR2 YDEGEE. The CDR3 sequence is 18 residues long. The V segment lost 0 bases and the J segment 3 bases; nucleotides outside the gene matches: 7. CDR3 region: CASSLGDRDVFYNSPLHF. The CDR3 DNA follows: TGTGCCAGCAGCTTGGGGGACAGGGACGTTTTCTATAATTCACCCCTCCACTTT.

V is TRBV4-1 and J is TRBJ2-1, with D possibly matching TRBD1 (6 bases). The CDR3 loop spans 16 amino acids. Germline values: CDR1 MGHRA, CDR2 YSYEKL. V shed 4 bases and J shed 2 bases, with 15 bases lying between them. The CDR3 loop is CASSPQGSGAYNEQFF. The CDR3 nucleotides are TGCGCCAGCAGCCCCCAGGGGTCAGGGGCCTACAATGAGCAGTTCTTC.

CDR3 region: CASSSRGGGHSYEQYF. As DNA, the CDR3 is TGTGCCAGCAGCTCCCGTGGCGGGGGTCACTCCTACGAGCAGTACTTC. V and J are TRBV7-2 and TRBJ2-7, with 7 bases matching TRBD2. Germline V gives CDR1 SGHTA, CDR2 FQGNSA. The CDR3 is 16 amino acids. Trimming took 4 bases from V and 0 from J; bases not matched to a gene: 9.

The rearrangement uses TRBV5-3 and TRBJ2-5; D call uncertain. TRBV5-3 is an ORF, with its function uncertain. This CDR3 is built from 16 residues. V was trimmed by 2 bases and J by 0 bases, leaving 14 bases between them. The CDR3 spells CARSLAVLWDQETQYF. For the CDR3, the DNA is TGTGCCAGAAGCTTAGCTGTCCTATGGGACCAAGAGACCCAGTACTTC.

CDR3 loop: CASSRTGGNTEAFF. In DNA, the CDR3 is TGTGCCAGCAGCCGGACAGGGGGAAACACTGAAGCTTTCTTT. This sequence joins TRBV11-2 and TRBJ1-1; 10 positions match TRBD1. Germline CDR1 SGHAT, CDR2 FQNNGV. This CDR3 contains 14 residues. V lost 5 bases, J lost 2 bases, and 2 bases stayed unmatched.

The V gene is TRBV27, the J gene TRBJ1-5; D not certain. Trimming removed 4 bases at V and 5 bases at J, with 15 bases between. CDR1 and CDR2 from the germline V gene are MNHEY and SMNVEV (reference sequence). This CDR3 is built from 15 residues. CDR3: CASSSRRSYDQPQHF. CDR3 sequence (DNA): TGTGCCAGCAGTTCCCGGCGAAGTTACGATCAGCCCCAGCATTTT.

This sequence joins TRBV12-2 and TRBJ2-1. TRBV12-2 constitutes a pseudogene. This CDR3 has 17 amino acids. CDR3 bases: TGTGCAAGTCGCTTCTGGTTGGGGATCCTCTCCTACAATGAGCAGTTCTTC. It translates to CASRFWLGILSYNEQFF.

The chain links TRBV12-5 to TRBJ1-2; weak D call: TRBD1 (5 bases). V was trimmed by 9 bases and J by 0 bases, leaving 11 bases between them. CDR3 length equals 13 residues. Germline-derived CDR1 and CDR2 are LGHNT and FRNRAP. CDR3 residues: CASADSSNYGYTF. DNA of the CDR3: TGTGCTAGCGCAGACAGCTCTAACTATGGCTACACCTTC.

The genes are TRBV11-2 and TRBJ1-4; D gene uncertain. V lost 5 bases, J lost 8 bases, and 12 bases lay in between. The CDR3 totals 13 residues. Germline CDR1 and CDR2: SGHAT and FQNNGV. CDR3 coding DNA: TGTGCCAGCAGCACCCTGTTAGCGGAAAAACTGTTTTTT. Translating it yields CASSTLLAEKLFF.

This sequence joins TRBV5-5 and TRBJ2-7; 7 bases map to TRBD2. Germline assignment: CDR1 SGHKS and CDR2 YYEKEE (reference sequence). This CDR3 is 14 amino acids long. J was trimmed by 6 bases and V by 4 bases; bases with no gene match: 10. CDR3 amino acids: CASSPWRGGGEQYF. The CDR3 DNA follows: TGTGCCAGCAGCCCTTGGCGTGGCGGGGGCGAGCAGTACTTC.

This clone was observed a single time. This sequence joins TRBV6-6 and TRBJ1-1; D possibly corresponds to TRBD1 (5 bases). The V and J ends lost 0 bases and 4 bases respectively, with 9 bases between them. This CDR3 comprises 14 residues. In germline, CDR1 is MNHNY, CDR2 SVGAGI (reference sequence). The CDR3, as DNA: TGTGCCAGCAGTTACTCTGGGGGATCCACTGAAGCTTTCTTT. Its protein is CASSYSGGSTEAFF.